This T cell receptor beta chain originates from a study of blood T cell repertoires in COVID-19. In the study overall: PBMCs, B-cell-depleted T cells, or T cells provided the cDNA or gDNA that made up the material.

There are 14 residues in the CDR3. Looked up from germline, CDR1 is SEHNR and CDR2 is FQNEAQ (reference sequence). Unmatched junction bases numbered 6, after V lost 5 bases and J lost 3 bases. In the study's own analysis: Researchers report that nucleated cell counts were estimated from reference gene primer amplification. Measured with immunoSEQ multiplex PCR; TCRdb has only the in-frame clones, and not every one. V and J calls and clone size are as listed in that table; D and trimming were resolved from the DNA. Here the sample spans roughly 230,000 clones, roughly 87% being singletons. Sequenced input: peripheral blood. The TCR was taken from a human donor in a cohort sampled during active COVID-19. J is TRBJ1-1 and V is TRBV7-9, with 7 bases that match TRBD1. The CDR3 sequence: CASSPGTEDTEAFF. Written as DNA, the CDR3 is TGTGCCAGCAGCCCCGGGACAGAGGACACTGAAGCTTTCTTT.